This T cell receptor beta chain is drawn from a study of cytomegalovirus exposure and HLA in healthy donors. General study points: Compared with the approximately 680-donor mean, an Asian-associated ancestry cluster reportedly had fewer N-insertions, according to a later analysis. Sequencing likely caused a cluster of highly shared sequence variants.

13 Jbeta primers and 60 Vbeta primers were used for the PCR. Sequenced by immunoSEQ multiplex PCR; TCRdb stores in-frame clones only, minus some. The sample shows over 150,000 clones, approximately 80% of them seen only once. As to this clone: Its antigen is unidentified.

CDR1 and CDR2 (germline): SGHTS, YDEGEE. The ends lost 2 bases at V and 5 bases at J; junction bases unmatched: 12. The CDR3 has 17 amino acids. In nominal health when sampled, donors likely had unrecorded immune exposures nonetheless. This chain uses TRBV5-8 with TRBJ2-2, with 7 bases identical to TRBD1. This TCR came from a woman between 40 and 55 years old in good health and CMV-seropositive. The material sequenced was PBMCs. The CDR3 here is CASSLKGALQRTGELFF. CDR3 sequence (DNA): TGTGCCAGCAGCTTAAAGGGGGCGCTCCAGCGAACCGGGGAGCTGTTTTTT.